This T cell receptor beta chain is from a study of blood T cell repertoires in COVID-19. Study context: T cells, B-cell-depleted T cells, or PBMCs provided the cDNA or gDNA that served as material.

Libraries were prepared by immunoSEQ multiplex PCR; TCRdb keeps only in-frame clonotypes and omits some of them. The table lists 200,000 to 250,000 clones, around 90% of them singletons, with under 14% in the top ten. In terms of age and location, participants ranged from about 18 to 90 years and lived in around 22 US areas. The recovered donors of Cohort 3 showed two negative PCRs, clearance, or symptom resolution. V lost 1 base, J lost 2 bases, and 11 bases lay in between. The CDR3 consists of 15 residues. CDR1 and CDR2 from the germline V gene are SGHDT and YYEEEE. This clonotype was sampled from a man under 40 who had recovered from COVID-19. The chain employs TRBV5-6 and TRBJ2-3; D call uncertain. Sequences were obtained from PBMCs or T cells enriched from blood (not recorded which). In DNA, the CDR3 is TGTGCCAGCAGCTTGTTGGGTGGGCCCACAGATACGCAGTATTTT. Its protein product is CASSLLGGPTDTQYF.